This paragraph reports one T cell receptor beta chain. The CDR3 extends over 15 amino acids. V lost 4 bases, J lost 7 bases, and 17 bases lay in between. Germline loops: CDR1 SGHTA, CDR2 FQGTGA. The table came from immunoSEQ multiplex PCR; TCRdb's copy has only in-frame clones and leaves some out. There are more than 60,000 clones in the sample; 80% to 90% occur only once, and approximately 1.3% lies in the top ten. The sample originates from a study of T cell responses to AZD1222 COVID-19 vaccine. The V call is TRBV7-3, the J call TRBJ2-1; D is undetermined. Sequenced material: peripheral blood, taken 28 days after the second AZD1222 dose. The receptor comes from an adult who received the AZD1222 COVID-19 vaccine. The CDR3 protein is CASSSRSTQWNEQFF. The CDR3 nucleotides are TGTGCCAGCAGCTCCAGATCGACGCAATGGAATGAGCAGTTCTTC.